Listed below are T cell receptor beta chains from one sample, sequenced in a study of shared clonotypes between healthy human individuals. The data were produced by immunoSEQ multiplex PCR, yet TCRdb's version contains in-frame clones alone and is incomplete. The data hold 1,400,000 or so clones, with approximately 98.5% observed a single time. Sequencing input: naive CD4+ T cells sorted from blood. These receptors all stem from a man aged 25-45 years in good health. CDR3s leave out the opening cysteine and the closing phenylalanine or tryptophan.

V gene,J gene,CDR3 protein
TRBV7-8,TRBJ2-7,ASSLGDRYEQY
TRBV13,TRBJ2-7,ASSVARPSYEQY
TRBV20-1,TRBJ2-4,SGFRSDIQY
TRBV10-1,TRBJ2-1,ASSEYRGYNEQF
TRBV7-2,TRBJ2-2,ASSLEIGRLAGGAGELF
TRBV29-1,TRBJ1-1,SADRDLNTEAF
TRBV5-8,TRBJ2-7,ASSKDSTYEQY
TRBV5-1,TRBJ1-1,ASRLGSMNTEAF
TRBV4-3,TRBJ2-1,ASSQGTSPVVDEQF
TRBV19,TRBJ2-2,ASSIVGRPESIGELF
TRBV18,TRBJ2-3,ASSPLPPTGRGTDTQY
TRBV27,TRBJ2-7,ASSYRQGPTVGYEQY
TRBV7-6,TRBJ2-5,ASSRNPLETQY
TRBV7-2,TRBJ2-1,ASSRTPSSSYNEQF
TRBV13,TRBJ2-3,ASSQGLAHSASTDTQY
TRBV5-4,TRBJ2-7,ASSAGQGSSYEQY
TRBV28,TRBJ2-7,ASSLGLPYEQY
TRBV28,TRBJ2-5,ASSAQVEETQY
TRBV11-2,TRBJ2-3,ASSPLGLAGVTDTQY
TRBV6-5,TRBJ2-3,ASSYRTKAADTQY
TRBV5-5,TRBJ2-2,ASSLARGELF
TRBV7-3,TRBJ2-3,ASSFSRGIADTQY
TRBV14,TRBJ2-7,ASRLAGVYEQY
TRBV5-1,TRBJ2-7,ASRLQGTNEQY
TRBV7-2,TRBJ2-3,ASSSDTTDTQY
TRBV5-1,TRBJ2-5,ASSIGTSMQETQY
TRBV14,TRBJ1-1,ASSQIWASWVDNTEAF
TRBV7-2,TRBJ2-7,ASSRRGTGSYEQY
TRBV5-1,TRBJ2-2,ASSLKGSNTGELF